This is a list of T cell receptor beta chains from one sample in a study of blood T cell repertoires in COVID-19. Profiling relied on immunoSEQ multiplex PCR, and the TCRdb table lists in-frame clones only, not all of them. The sample consists of some 260,000 clones, 70% to 90% of them appearing once. Sample: peripheral blood. The receptor source for this set is a middle-aged woman who had recovered from COVID-19. The CDR3 runs from the conserved cysteine through the conserved F or W. D genes are given only for firm matches. The size field is filled for only some rows; it gives once, few, many or a size class.

clone size | D gene | J gene | CDR3 length | V gene | CDR3 DNA | CDR3 protein
once | . | TRBJ2-2 | 16 | TRBV30 | TGTGCCTGGAGTGTACTTCCGGTCCCGAACACCGGGGAGCTGTTTTTT | CAWSVLPVPNTGELFF
. | TRBD2 | TRBJ2-1 | 16 | TRBV7-9 | TGTGCCAGCAGCTTACCGGGACTAGCGGGAGCGGGTGAGCAGTTCTTC | CASSLPGLAGAGEQFF
. | . | TRBJ1-2 | 17 | TRBV4-1 | TGCGCCAGCAGCGTACCGCGTCCCGGCGGTAAACTCTATGGCTACACCTTC | CASSVPRPGGKLYGYTF
. | . | TRBJ2-7 | 13 | TRBV30 | TGTGCCTGGAGTGTATCTTTTGCCTACGAGCAGTACTTC | CAWSVSFAYEQYF
. | TRBD2 | TRBJ2-1 | 14 | TRBV29-1 | TGCAGCGTGGGGGGACTAGCGGGGTACAATGAGCAGTTCTTC | CSVGGLAGYNEQFF
. | TRBD1 | TRBJ2-2 | 15 | TRBV9 | TGTGCCAGCAGCCGCGGACAGGGGTGGACCGGGGAGCTGTTTTTT | CASSRGQGWTGELFF
. | . | TRBJ2-7 | 12 | TRBV30 | TGTGCCTGGACGAGCGGGCCCTACGAGCAGTACTTC | CAWTSGPYEQYF
. | TRBD1 | TRBJ2-7 | 13 | TRBV19 | TGTGCCAGTAGTATGGGACAGGGCTACGAGCAGTACTTC | CASSMGQGYEQYF
. | . | TRBJ1-4 | 15 | TRBV10-3 | TGTGCCATCAGTCCCGAAACAGGGACTAATGAAAAACTGTTTTTT | CAISPETGTNEKLFF
few | . | TRBJ1-1 | 14 | TRBV10-1 | TGCGCCAGCCTCGGGGGGGCGGTGAACACTGAAGCTTTCTTT | CASLGGAVNTEAFF
. | TRBD2 | TRBJ2-1 | 15 | TRBV5-1 | TGCGCCAGCAGCTTGGACCTAGCGGGAGTCGGAGAGCAGTTCTTC | CASSLDLAGVGEQFF
. | . | TRBJ2-5 | 11 | TRBV11-3 | TGTGCCAGCAGCTCTATGGAGACCCAGTACTTC | CASSSMETQYF
. | . | TRBJ2-1 | 16 | TRBV5-1 | TGCGCCAGCAGCTTGTATAGAGCTCGTTCCTACAATGAGCAGTTCTTC | CASSLYRARSYNEQFF
. | . | TRBJ1-2 | 13 | TRBV14 | TGTGCCAGCAGCCCAACAGCCAACTATGGCTACACCTTC | CASSPTANYGYTF
. | . | TRBJ2-3 | 13 | TRBV7-2 | TGTGCCAGCACCTCTATTTCTACAGATACGCAGTATTTT | CASTSISTDTQYF
. | . | TRBJ1-2 | 12 | TRBV2 | TGTGCCAGCAGTGAGGACAGATATGGCTACACCTTC | CASSEDRYGYTF
. | . | TRBJ1-6 | 14 | TRBV27 | TGTGCCAGCAGTTTTTGGCCCTATAATTCACCCCTCCACTTT | CASSFWPYNSPLHF
. | TRBD1 | TRBJ1-1 | 16 | TRBV7-2 | TGTGCCAGCAGCTCCCACAGGGGGCAGGGGAACACTGAAGCTTTCTTT | CASSSHRGQGNTEAFF
. | . | TRBJ1-4 | 16 | TRBV2 | TGTGCCAGCAGTAGACCCGACGGGGAGGAAAGGGAAAAACTGTTTTTT | CASSRPDGEEREKLFF
. | TRBD2 | TRBJ2-1 | 16 | TRBV5-1 | TGCGCCAGCAGCTTGGGGTCTAGCGGCTCCTACAATGAGCAGTTCTTC | CASSLGSSGSYNEQFF
once | . | TRBJ1-1 | 15 | TRBV4-1 | TGCGCCAGCAGCCAAGACGTTACCGGGAACACTGAAGCTTTCTTT | CASSQDVTGNTEAFF
. | . | TRBJ1-1 | 16 | TRBV29-1 | TGCAGCGCATCCTATCGGGGGGGGCGGTCGGTGACTGAAGCTTTCTTT | CSASYRGGRSVTEAFF
once | . | TRBJ2-7 | 12 | TRBV2 | TGTGCCAGCAGAGGACGGAGGGACGAGCAGTACTTC | CASRGRRDEQYF
. | . | TRBJ2-1 | 14 | TRBV7-2 | TGTGCCAGCAGCCCGCCGGGACTCCGCAATGAGCAGTTCTTC | CASSPPGLRNEQFF
. | . | TRBJ1-1 | 16 | TRBV6-2/TRBV6-3 | TGTGCCAGCAGTTACTCGAGGGCGACGGTTGACACTGAAGCTTTCTTT | CASSYSRATVDTEAFF
. | . | TRBJ1-1 | 14 | TRBV27 | TGTGCCAGCAGTTTAGCCCCGACTAACACTGAAGCTTTCTTT | CASSLAPTNTEAFF